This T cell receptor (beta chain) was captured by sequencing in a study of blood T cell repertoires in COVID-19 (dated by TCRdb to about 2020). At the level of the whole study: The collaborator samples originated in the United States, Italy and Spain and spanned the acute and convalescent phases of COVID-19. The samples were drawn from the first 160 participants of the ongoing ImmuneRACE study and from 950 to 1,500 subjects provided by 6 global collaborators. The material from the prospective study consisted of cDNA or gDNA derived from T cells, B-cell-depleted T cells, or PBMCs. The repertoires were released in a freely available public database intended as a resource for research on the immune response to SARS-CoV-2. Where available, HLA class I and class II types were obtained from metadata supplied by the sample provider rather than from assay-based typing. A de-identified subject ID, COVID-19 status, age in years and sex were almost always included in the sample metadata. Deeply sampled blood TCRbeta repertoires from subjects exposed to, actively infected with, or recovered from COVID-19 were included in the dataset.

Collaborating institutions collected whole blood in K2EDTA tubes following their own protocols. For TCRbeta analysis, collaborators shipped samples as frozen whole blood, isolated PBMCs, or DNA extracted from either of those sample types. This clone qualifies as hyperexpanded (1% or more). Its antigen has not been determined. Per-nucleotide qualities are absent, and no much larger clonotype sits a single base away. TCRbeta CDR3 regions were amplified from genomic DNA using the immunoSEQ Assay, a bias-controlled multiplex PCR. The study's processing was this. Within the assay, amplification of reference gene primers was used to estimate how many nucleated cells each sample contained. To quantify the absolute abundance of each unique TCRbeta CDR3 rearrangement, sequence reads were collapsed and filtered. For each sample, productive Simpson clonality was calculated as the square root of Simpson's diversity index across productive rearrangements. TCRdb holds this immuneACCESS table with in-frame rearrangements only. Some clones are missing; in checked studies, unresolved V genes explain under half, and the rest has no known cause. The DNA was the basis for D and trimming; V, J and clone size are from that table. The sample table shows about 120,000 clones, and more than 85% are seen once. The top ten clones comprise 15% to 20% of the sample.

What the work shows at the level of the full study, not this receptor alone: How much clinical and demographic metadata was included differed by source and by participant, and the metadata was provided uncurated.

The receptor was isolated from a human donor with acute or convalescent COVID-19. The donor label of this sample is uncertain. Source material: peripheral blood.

DNA sequence: TGTGCCAGCAGCTTGGCCCATATTACTCAGGGAGGCGGCTATGGCTACACCTTC. It is translated as CASSLAHITQGGGYGYTF. The rearrangement joined TRBV5-6 to TRBJ1-2; the best D guess is TRBD1, with 5 bases matching. V is pared back by 0 bases and J by 4 bases, with 22 bases lying between the germline termini. Spanning cysteine to phenylalanine, the CDR3 consists of 18 amino acids. CDR3 DNA is the only sequence kept; it has 54 bases, read in frame from the first base. As encoded in the germline V gene, CDR1 is SGHDT while CDR2 is YYEEEE.